This is a list of T cell receptor beta chains from one sample in a study of neurological immune-mediated disorders. TCRdb re-analysed the 5' RACE reads in MiXCR, keeping a single row per CDR3 protein. The sample yields about 60,000 distinct CDR3 sequences, 4.2% seen once. Sample: PBMCs. Every receptor here comes from a man in his forties or fifties with multiple sclerosis. Each CDR3 is given with its conserved first and last residue. The D gene is left open where the match is weak. A row's size may be missing; if present it is once, few, many or a size class.

d_gene	v_gene	abundance	j_gene	CDR3nt	CDR3aa
NA	TRBV5-5	few	TRBJ2-2	TGTGCCAGCAGCTCCTCGACTTCGACAGCCACCGGGGAGCTGTTTTTT	CASSSSTSTATGELFF
NA	TRBV19	few	TRBJ2-1	TGTGCCAGTAGTTTCGAAATTAAGCAGTTCTTC	CASSFEIKQFF
NA	TRBV12-3/TRBV12-4	NA	TRBJ1-5	TGTGCCAGCAGTTTATCTGGGCGTAGCAATCAGCCCCAGAATTTT	CASSLSGRSNQPQNF
TRBD1	TRBV7-2	few	TRBJ2-3	TGTGCCAGCAGCCGACAGGGATCCTCAGATACGCAGTATTTT	CASSRQGSSDTQYF
TRBD1	TRBV4-1	many	TRBJ1-6	TGCGCCAGCAGCCAAGAACCGGACAGGAATAATTCACCCCTCAACTTT	CASSQEPDRNNSPLNF
NA	TRBV7-2	many	TRBJ2-1	TGTGCCAGCAGCTTAGTAGGGTCAGGGGAGCAGTTCTTC	CASSLVGSGEQFF
NA	TRBV28	NA	TRBJ1-6	TGTGCCAGCAGCCGGGGGGGGTTCAGCTCCTATAATTCACCCCTACACTTT	CASSRGGFSSYNSPLHF
NA	TRBV5-1	many	TRBJ2-7	TGCGCCAGCAGCTCCATCGGACCGGAGAGTTACTCGGAGCAGTACTTC	CASSSIGPESYSEQYF
TRBD1	TRBV3-1	many	TRBJ1-1	TGTGCCAGCAGCCAGCCTGGACAGGGATCCACTGAAGCTTTCTTT	CASSQPGQGSTEAFF
TRBD2	TRBV5-1	NA	TRBJ2-2	TGCGCCAGCAGCTTACTAGCGGGAAACACCGGGGAGCTGTTTTTT	CASSLLAGNTGELFF
TRBD1	TRBV3-1	many	TRBJ1-5	TGTGCCAGCAGCCACTCTGTTGGACAGGGGGCTGGCAATCAGCCCCAGCATTTT	CASSHSVGQGAGNQPQHF
NA	TRBV5-1	many	TRBJ2-7	TGCGCCAGCAGCTTAACACGGGACTCCATCCCCCAGCAGTACTTC	CASSLTRDSIPQQYF
NA	TRBV12-3/TRBV12-4	NA	TRBJ2-7	TGTGCCAGCAGCTCGAACAGGGTTGGCGAGCAGTACTTC	CASSSNRVGEQYF
NA	TRBV6-5	NA	TRBJ2-1	TGTGCCAGCAGTTACTACCCCAGACAGAATGAGCAGTTCTTC	CASSYYPRQNEQFF
NA	TRBV20-1	many	TRBJ1-5	TGCAGTGCTAGAGACTGGGGACCCACCAATCAGCCCCAGAATTTT	CSARDWGPTNQPQNF
TRBD1	TRBV5-6	many	TRBJ1-2	TGTGCCAGCAGCCCCGTCGGGACAGACTATGGCTACACCTTC	CASSPVGTDYGYTF
NA	TRBV7-9	many	TRBJ1-1	TGTGCCACCGCTAAATTCCTCACCGGGGGGATGAACACTGAAGCTTTCTTT	CATAKFLTGGMNTEAFF
TRBD2	TRBV5-1	NA	TRBJ2-1	TGCGCCAGCAGTTCCGAACCTGTTAGCGGGAGGCCCTACAATGAGCAGTTCTTC	CASSSEPVSGRPYNEQFF
TRBD1	TRBV28	many	TRBJ2-1	TGTGCCAGCAGTTACGCCCCCCCGGGGGACAGGGGGCGTGGGGAGCAGTTCTTC	CASSYAPPGDRGRGEQFF
TRBD1	TRBV24-1	few	TRBJ1-5	TGTGCCACCAGTGATGGACAGGGGGCAAATCAGCCCCAGCATTTT	CATSDGQGANQPQHF
NA	TRBV5-1	many	TRBJ2-1	TGCGCCAGCAGCCCGGCAAGGTTGGCAGGGGTGTTGGATGAGCAGTTCTTC	CASSPARLAGVLDEQFF
TRBD2	TRBV3-1	many	TRBJ2-5	TGTGCCAGCAGTAAATGGACTAGCGGGGAGGAGACCCAGTACTTC	CASSKWTSGEETQYF
TRBD2	TRBV5-1	many	TRBJ2-1	TGCGCCAGCAGCTTGCGGACTAGCGGAGATAGCTCCTACAATGAGCAGTTCTTC	CASSLRTSGDSSYNEQFF
TRBD1	TRBV5-1	many	TRBJ2-7	TGCGCCAGCAGCTTGGCGCTTCTGGGGCAGGGGGCACGGGAGCAGTACTTC	CASSLALLGQGAREQYF